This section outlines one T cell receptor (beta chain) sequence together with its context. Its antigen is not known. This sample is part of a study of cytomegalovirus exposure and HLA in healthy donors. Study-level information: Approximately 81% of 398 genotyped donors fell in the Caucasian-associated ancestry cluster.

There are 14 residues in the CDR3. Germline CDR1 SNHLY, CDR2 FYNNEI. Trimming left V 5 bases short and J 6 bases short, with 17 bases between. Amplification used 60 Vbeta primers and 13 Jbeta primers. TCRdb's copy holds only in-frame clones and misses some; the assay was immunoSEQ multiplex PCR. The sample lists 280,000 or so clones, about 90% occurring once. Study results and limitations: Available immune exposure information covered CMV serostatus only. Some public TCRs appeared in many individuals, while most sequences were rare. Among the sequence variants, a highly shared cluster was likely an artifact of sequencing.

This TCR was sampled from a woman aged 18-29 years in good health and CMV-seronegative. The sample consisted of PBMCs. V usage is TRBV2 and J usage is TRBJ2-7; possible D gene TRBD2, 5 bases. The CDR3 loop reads CASSSTGPAGEQYF. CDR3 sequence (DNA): TGTGCCAGCAGTTCAACCGGCCCCGCGGGCGAGCAGTACTTC.